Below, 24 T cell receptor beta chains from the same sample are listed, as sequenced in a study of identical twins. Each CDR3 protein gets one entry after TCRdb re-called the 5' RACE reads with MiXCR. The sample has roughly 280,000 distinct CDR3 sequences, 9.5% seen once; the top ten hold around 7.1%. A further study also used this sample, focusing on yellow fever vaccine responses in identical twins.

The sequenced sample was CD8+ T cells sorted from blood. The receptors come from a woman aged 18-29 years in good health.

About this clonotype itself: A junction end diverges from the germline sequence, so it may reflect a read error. The CDR3 DNA reads as TGTGCTAGCAGTCAACGCGGACTAGGAAGTGAGCAGTTCTTC. Protein: CASSQRGLGSEQFF. The gene calls are TRBV7-7 and TRBJ2-1, with 7 bases identical to TRBD2. The V gene's germline CDR1 is SSHAT and CDR2 FNYEAQ (reference sequence). The CDR3 is 14 amino acids.

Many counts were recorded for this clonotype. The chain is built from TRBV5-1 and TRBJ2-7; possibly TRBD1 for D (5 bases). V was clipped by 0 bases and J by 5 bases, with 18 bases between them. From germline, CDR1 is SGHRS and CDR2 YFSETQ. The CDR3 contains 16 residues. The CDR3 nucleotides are TGCGCCAGCAGCTTGGGATTTGGCAGGGCTGAGGACGAGCAGTACTTC. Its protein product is CASSLGFGRAEDEQYF.

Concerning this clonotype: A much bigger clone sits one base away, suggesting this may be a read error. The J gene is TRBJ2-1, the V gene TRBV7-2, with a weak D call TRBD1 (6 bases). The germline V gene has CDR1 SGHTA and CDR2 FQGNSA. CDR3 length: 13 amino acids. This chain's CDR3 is CAGSLNRVNEQFF. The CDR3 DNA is TGTGCCGGCAGCCTTAACAGGGTAAATGAGCAGTTCTTC.

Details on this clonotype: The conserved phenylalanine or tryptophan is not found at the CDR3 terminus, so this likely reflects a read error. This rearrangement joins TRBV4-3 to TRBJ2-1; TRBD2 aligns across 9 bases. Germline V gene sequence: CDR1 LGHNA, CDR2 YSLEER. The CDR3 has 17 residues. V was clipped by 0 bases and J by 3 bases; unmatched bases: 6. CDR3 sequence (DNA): TGCGCCAGCAGCCAAGATAGATTAGCGGGAGACTACAATGAGCAGTTCTTG. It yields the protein CASSQDRLAGDYNEQFL.

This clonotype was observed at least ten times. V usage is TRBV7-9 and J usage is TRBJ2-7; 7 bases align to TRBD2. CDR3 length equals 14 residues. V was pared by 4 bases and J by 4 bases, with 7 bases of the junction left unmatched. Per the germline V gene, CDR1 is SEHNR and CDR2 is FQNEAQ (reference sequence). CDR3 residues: CASSSGERDYEQYF. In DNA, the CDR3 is TGTGCCAGCAGCTCCGGAGAGCGGGATTACGAGCAGTACTTC.

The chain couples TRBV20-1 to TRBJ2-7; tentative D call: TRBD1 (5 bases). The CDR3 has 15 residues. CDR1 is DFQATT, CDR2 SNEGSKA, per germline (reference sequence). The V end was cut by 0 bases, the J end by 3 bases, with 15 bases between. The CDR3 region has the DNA TGCAGTGCTAGAGATCTCGGTCAGGGCCGCTACGAGCAGTACTTC. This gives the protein CSARDLGQGRYEQYF.

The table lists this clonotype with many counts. The CDR3 bases are TGCAGCGTTGTTCCTAGCGCGGGGCAAACTAACACCGGGGAGCTGTTTTTT. It specifies CSVVPSAGQTNTGELFF. The chain combines TRBV29-1 with TRBJ2-2, with D possibly matching TRBD2 (6 bases). Looked up from germline, CDR1 is SQVTM and CDR2 is ANQGSEA. The CDR3 is made up of 17 amino acids. V shed 4 bases and J shed 2 bases, with 20 bases lying between them.

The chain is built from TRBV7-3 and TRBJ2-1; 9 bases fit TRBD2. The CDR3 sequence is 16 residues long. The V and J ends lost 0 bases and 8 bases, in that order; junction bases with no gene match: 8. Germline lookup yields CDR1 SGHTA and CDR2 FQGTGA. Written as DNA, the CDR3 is TGTGCCAGCAGCTTAACCCCCGGGACTAGCTTCGATGAGCAGTTCTTC. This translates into CASSLTPGTSFDEQFF.

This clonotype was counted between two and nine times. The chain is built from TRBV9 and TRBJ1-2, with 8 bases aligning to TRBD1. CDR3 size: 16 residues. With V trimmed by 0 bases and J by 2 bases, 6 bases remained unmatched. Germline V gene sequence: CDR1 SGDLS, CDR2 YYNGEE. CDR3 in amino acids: CASSVGNRGSNYGYTF. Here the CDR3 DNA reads TGTGCCAGCAGCGTAGGCAACAGGGGGAGCAACTATGGCTACACCTTC.

The CDR3 sequence is CASSSQESSGANVLTF. CDR3 bases: TGTGCCAGCAGCTCACAGGAGAGCTCTGGGGCCAACGTCCTGACTTTC. This chain links TRBV5-5 with TRBJ2-6; a weak D match, TRBD1 (5 bases). The V end lost 3 bases, the J end lost 0 bases, and 10 bases lay between the germline ends. CDR1 is SGHKS and CDR2 is YYEKEE in the germline V gene (reference sequence). This CDR3 is 16 amino acids long.

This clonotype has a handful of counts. CDR3 DNA: TGTGCCAGCAGCTTAGGGACAGAACTGTTTTTT. Its protein product is CASSLGTELFF. The J gene is TRBJ1-4, the V gene TRBV7-9, with a possible D match to TRBD1 (6 bases). V lost 1 base to trimming and J lost 12 bases, with 6 bases between them. This CDR3 is built from 11 residues. CDR1 is SEHNR, CDR2 FQNEAQ, per germline (reference sequence).

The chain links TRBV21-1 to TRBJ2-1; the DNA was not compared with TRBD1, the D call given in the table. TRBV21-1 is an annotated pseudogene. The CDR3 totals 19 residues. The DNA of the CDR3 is TGTGCCAGCAGCCAATCCTGTGACCGGGACAGGGGAGAGAACAATGAGCAGTTCTTC. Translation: CASSQSCDRDRGENNEQFF.

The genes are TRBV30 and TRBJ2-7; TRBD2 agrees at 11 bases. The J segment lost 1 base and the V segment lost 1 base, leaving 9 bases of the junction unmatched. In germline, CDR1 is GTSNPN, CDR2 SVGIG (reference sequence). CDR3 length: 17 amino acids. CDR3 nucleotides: TGTGCCTGGAGTGAACCGGGACTAGCGGTGGCTTCCTACGAGCAGTACTTC. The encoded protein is CAWSEPGLAVASYEQYF.

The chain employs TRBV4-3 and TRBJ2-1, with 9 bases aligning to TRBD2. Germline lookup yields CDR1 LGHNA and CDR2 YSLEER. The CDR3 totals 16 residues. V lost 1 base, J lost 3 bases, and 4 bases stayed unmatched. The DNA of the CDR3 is TGCGCCAGCAGCCAAGTCGGGACTAGCTTCTACAATGAGCAGTTCTTC. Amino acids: CASSQVGTSFYNEQFF.

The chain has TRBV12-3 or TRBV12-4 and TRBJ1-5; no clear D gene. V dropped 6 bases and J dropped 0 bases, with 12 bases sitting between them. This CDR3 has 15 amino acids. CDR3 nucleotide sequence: TGTGCCAGCAGCCAAACGGAGAATAGCAATCAGCCCCAGCATTTT. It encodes CASSQTENSNQPQHF.

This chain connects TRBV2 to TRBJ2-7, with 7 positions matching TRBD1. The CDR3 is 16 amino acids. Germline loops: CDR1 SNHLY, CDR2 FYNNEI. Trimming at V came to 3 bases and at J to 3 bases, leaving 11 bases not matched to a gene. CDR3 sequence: CASSEGVSTGFYEQYF. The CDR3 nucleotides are TGTGCCAGCAGTGAGGGGGTGTCGACAGGGTTCTACGAGCAGTACTTC.

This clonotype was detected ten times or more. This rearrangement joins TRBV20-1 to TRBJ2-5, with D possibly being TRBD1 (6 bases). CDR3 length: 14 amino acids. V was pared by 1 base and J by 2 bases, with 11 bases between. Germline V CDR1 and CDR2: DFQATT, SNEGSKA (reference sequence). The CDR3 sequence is CSARGGQQQETQYF. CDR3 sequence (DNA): TGCAGTGCTAGAGGTGGACAGCAACAAGAGACCCAGTACTTC.

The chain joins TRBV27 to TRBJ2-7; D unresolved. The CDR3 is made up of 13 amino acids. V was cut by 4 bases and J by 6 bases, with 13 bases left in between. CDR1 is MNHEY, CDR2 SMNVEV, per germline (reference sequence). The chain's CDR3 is CASSSLDTFEQYF. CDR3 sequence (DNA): TGTGCCAGCAGTTCCCTAGACACGTTCGAGCAGTACTTC.

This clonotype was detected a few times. The CDR3 DNA follows: TGTGCCAGCAGCTTGGTGGCTAGCGGGGCCTACGAGCAGTACTTC. It encodes CASSLVASGAYEQYF. This chain joins TRBV5-4 and TRBJ2-7; 9 bases map to TRBD2. This CDR3 comprises 15 residues. After removal of 0 bases from V and 2 bases from J, the junction contained 3 bases not matched to a gene. The germline V gene encodes CDR1 SGHNT and CDR2 YYREEE (reference sequence).

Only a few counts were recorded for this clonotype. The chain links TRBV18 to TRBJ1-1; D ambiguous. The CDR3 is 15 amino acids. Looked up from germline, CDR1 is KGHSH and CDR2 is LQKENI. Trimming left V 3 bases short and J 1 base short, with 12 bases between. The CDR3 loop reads CASSPISERNTEAFF. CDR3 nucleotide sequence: TGTGCCAGCTCACCCATTTCAGAAAGGAACACTGAAGCTTTCTTT.

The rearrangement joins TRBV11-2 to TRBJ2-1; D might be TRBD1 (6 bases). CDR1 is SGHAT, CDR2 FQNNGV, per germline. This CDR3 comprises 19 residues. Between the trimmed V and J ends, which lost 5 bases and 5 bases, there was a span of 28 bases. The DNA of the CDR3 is TGTGCCAGCAGCCCATCAGGGGCCCCACGTTCGCCCCCTGACAATGAGCAGTTCTTC. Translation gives CASSPSGAPRSPPDNEQFF.

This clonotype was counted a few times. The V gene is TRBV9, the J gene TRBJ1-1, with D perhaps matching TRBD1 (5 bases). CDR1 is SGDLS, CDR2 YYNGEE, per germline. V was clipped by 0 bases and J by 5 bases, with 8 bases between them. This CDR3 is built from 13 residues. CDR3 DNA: TGTGCCAGCAGCGTAGACGGGGGGACTGAAGCTTTCTTT. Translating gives CASSVDGGTEAFF.

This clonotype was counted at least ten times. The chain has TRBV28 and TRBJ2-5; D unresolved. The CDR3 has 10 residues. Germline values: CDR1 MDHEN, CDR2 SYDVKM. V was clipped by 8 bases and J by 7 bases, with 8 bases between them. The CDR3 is CASGPVTQYF. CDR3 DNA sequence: TGTGCCAGCGGACCGGTGACCCAGTACTTC.

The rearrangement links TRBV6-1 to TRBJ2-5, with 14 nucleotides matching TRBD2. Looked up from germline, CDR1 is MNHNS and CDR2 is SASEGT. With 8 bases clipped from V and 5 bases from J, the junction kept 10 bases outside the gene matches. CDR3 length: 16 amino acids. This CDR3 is CASQGLAGDSVETQYF. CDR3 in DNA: TGTGCCAGCCAGGGACTAGCGGGAGATAGCGTCGAGACCCAGTACTTC.